Listed below are T cell receptor beta chains from one sample, sequenced in a study of T cell responses to AZD1222 COVID-19 vaccine. TCRdb keeps only in-frame clones here, not all; method: immunoSEQ multiplex PCR. The sample includes over 100,000 clones, 88% of them seen just once. The sequencing used peripheral blood, collected on day 0 of AZD1222 vaccination. The receptors derive from an adult in good health. Each CDR3 is given with its conserved first and last residue.

TRBJ2-7	TRBV19	CASSVAQGGEQYF
TRBJ1-4	TRBV6-5	CASTRMGGGGEKLFF
TRBJ2-7	TRBV5-4	CASSEGQGFRYEQYF
TRBJ2-7	TRBV7-2	CASSLNSLNYEQYF
TRBJ1-3	TRBV19	CASRIMDIGNTIYF
TRBJ1-1	TRBV19	CASSLRTALNTEAFF
TRBJ1-2	TRBV28	CASSFDRGLGYTF
TRBJ2-2	TRBV29-1	CSGSTRAGNTGELFF
TRBJ1-5	TRBV6-1	CASSELQPRDRGNQPQHF
TRBJ2-2	TRBV9	CASSVASGVGELFF
TRBJ1-6	TRBV5-1	CASSSTGVYNSPLHF
TRBJ1-1	TRBV5-4	CASSPGGRTEAFF
TRBJ1-1	TRBV19	CASSTLDRGLNTEAFF
TRBJ1-3	TRBV5-3	CARTDGTAGGNTIYF